The TCR beta chain under discussion was sequenced for a study of T cells in narcolepsy (dated by TCRdb to the late 2010s). The study in broad terms: The study enrolled patients with narcolepsy type 1 or type 2 (NT1, NT2) together with healthy control donors. To look for autoreactive T cells in narcolepsy patients that target self-antigens of hypocretin neurons (hypocretin, TRIB2), the study used TCR Vbeta sequencing to follow clonotypes in blood and CSF.

For TCR Vbeta sequencing, memory CD4+ T cells were sorted ex vivo from the peripheral blood of both healthy controls and narcolepsy patients. The library was built by means of the immunoSEQ multiplex PCR assay. As stored in TCRdb, this immuneACCESS dataset retains in-frame rearrangements with V and J assigned. A fraction of the clones does not appear; measured against another copy, unresolved V genes explain less than half of the discrepancy, and the remainder lacks a known reason. For this sample the table gives 30,000 to 45,000 clones, of which roughly 87% were detected only once. About 0.8% of the sample is taken by the ten largest. This clone was seen more than once but under ten times. Its antigen is unknown. Per-base quality was not reported, and no clone a single base away is much larger than it. Results and caveats for the whole study, not just this receptor: Plots comparing CSF and blood CD4+ T cell clonotypes from the same patient highlighted HCRT-specific and TRIB2-specific autoreactive clonotypes. Patients and controls had comparable numbers of sequenced blood memory CD4+ clonotypes, averaging about 39,000 and 30,000, respectively. According to the report, autoreactive clonotypes were detected serially in the blood of the same patients and of different patients, but not in healthy controls. No sequences matching autoreactive T cell clones were present in some of the blood memory CD4+ repertoires from patients and controls.

Based on the germline V gene (reference sequence), the CDR1 and CDR2 sequences are SEHNR and FQNEAQ. Trimming costs V 2 bases and J 7 bases, and their ends lie 6 bases apart. The CDR3 sequence holds 12 residues, the cysteine and phenylalanine included. The read is trimmed to its CDR3 DNA, 36 bases read in frame from base 1. What was sequenced was CD45RA- memory CD4+ T cells from PBMCs. What the cell subset or site label conveys for this sample: memory T cells sorted ex vivo from peripheral blood. This clonotype originated in a human donor with narcolepsy. Recombination connected TRBV7-9 to TRBJ2-1; the D gene lacks a confident call. The nucleotide sequence reads TGTGCCAGCAGCTTATCGGGTAATGAGCAGTTCTTC. Its amino acids are CASSLSGNEQFF.